The 5 T cell receptor beta chains reported below all come from one sample, sequenced in a study of blood T cell repertoires in COVID-19 (dated by TCRdb to between 2020 and 2021). The library was prepared using the immunoSEQ multiplex PCR assay. What TCRdb holds here is the immuneACCESS table cut down to in-frame rearrangements. Part of the clones is not present; checked against another copy, under half of the missing clones reflect an unresolved V gene, and the others are unexplained. The sample yields about 170,000 clones; about 80% were counted once. Of the sample, roughly a tenth falls within the top ten clones. Material: peripheral blood. The receptors shown here come from a man between 65 and 85 years old with active or convalescent COVID-19.

V and J are TRBV6-2 or TRBV6-3 and TRBJ2-1; 8 nucleotides align to TRBD2. Per the germline V gene, CDR1 is MNHEY and CDR2 is SVGEGT. The CDR3 contains 16 residues. V gave up 2 bases and J gave up 1 base; unmatched junction bases: 4. CDR3 residues: CASSYRGGSSYNEQFF. CDR3 nucleotides: TGTGCCAGCAGTTACCGGGGGGGGAGTTCCTACAATGAGCAGTTCTTC.

The chain carries TRBV27 and TRBJ1-5; 9 bases are a match to TRBD1. Germline V gives CDR1 MNHEY, CDR2 SMNVEV (reference sequence). This CDR3 has 17 amino acids. J lost 8 bases, V lost 2 bases, and 13 bases had no gene match. The CDR3, as DNA: TGTGCCAGCAGTTTAAGATCCGGGACAGGGCTCGTGAAGCCCCAGCATTTT. Its protein is CASSLRSGTGLVKPQHF.

This clone showed up just once. V and J are TRBV6-2 or TRBV6-3 and TRBJ2-3; 11 bases align to TRBD2. This CDR3 spans 14 amino acids. Germline CDR1 and CDR2: MNHEY and SVGEGT. Losses at the gene ends were 4 bases for V and 5 bases for J; bases not matched to a gene: 2. This CDR3 reads CASSWTSGLDTQYF. The CDR3 nucleotides are TGTGCCAGCAGTTGGACTAGCGGGTTAGATACGCAGTATTTT.

This clone was observed a handful of times. The gene calls are TRBV2 and TRBJ2-1; D is perhaps TRBD2 (5 bases). From germline, CDR1 is SNHLY and CDR2 FYNNEI. The CDR3 is made up of 16 amino acids. Trimming stripped 5 bases from V and 9 bases from J, with 23 bases between. The CDR3 reads CASSRLTSIPTSEQFF. For the CDR3, the DNA is TGTGCCAGCAGTCGCCTCACTAGTATCCCCACCAGTGAGCAGTTCTTC.

J is TRBJ2-1 and V is TRBV28, with 10 bases lining up with TRBD2. V shed 4 bases, J shed 4 bases, and the junction held 10 bases outside the gene matches. This CDR3 is built from 17 residues. Germline V CDR1 and CDR2: MDHEN, SYDVKM. CDR3 bases: TGTGCCAGCAGTTCCGCCTTACTAGCGGGGATATACAATGAGCAGTTCTTC. It codes for CASSSALLAGIYNEQFF.